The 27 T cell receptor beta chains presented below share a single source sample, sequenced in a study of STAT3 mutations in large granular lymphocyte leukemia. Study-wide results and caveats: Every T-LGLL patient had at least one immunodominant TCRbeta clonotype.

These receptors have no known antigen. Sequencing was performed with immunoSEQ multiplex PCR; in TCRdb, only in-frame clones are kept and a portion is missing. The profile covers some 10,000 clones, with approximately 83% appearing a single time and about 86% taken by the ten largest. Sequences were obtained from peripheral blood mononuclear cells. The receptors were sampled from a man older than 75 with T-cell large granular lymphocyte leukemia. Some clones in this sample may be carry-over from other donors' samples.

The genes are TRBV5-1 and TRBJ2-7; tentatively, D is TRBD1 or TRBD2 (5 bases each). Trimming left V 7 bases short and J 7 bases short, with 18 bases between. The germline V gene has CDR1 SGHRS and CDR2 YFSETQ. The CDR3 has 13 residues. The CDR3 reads CASFRDPSDEQYF. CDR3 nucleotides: TGCGCCAGCTTTCGGGACCCCTCAGATGAGCAGTACTTC.

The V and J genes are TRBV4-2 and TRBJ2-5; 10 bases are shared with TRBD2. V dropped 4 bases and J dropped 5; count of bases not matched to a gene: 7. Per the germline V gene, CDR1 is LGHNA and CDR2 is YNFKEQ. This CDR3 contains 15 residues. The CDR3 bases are TGTGCCAGCAGCCGTTCTAGCGGGGGTGGGGAGACCCAGTACTTC. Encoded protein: CASSRSSGGGETQYF.

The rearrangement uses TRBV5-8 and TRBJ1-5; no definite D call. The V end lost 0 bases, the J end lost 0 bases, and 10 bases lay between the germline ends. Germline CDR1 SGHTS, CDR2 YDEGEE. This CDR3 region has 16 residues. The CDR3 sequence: CASSLGLLHSNQPQHF. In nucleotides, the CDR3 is TGTGCCAGCAGCTTGGGCTTACTTCATAGCAATCAGCCCCAGCATTTT.

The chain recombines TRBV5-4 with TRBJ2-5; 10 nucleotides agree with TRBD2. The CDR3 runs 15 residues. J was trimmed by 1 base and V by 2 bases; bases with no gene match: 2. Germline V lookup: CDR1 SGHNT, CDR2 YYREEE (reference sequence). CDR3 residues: CASSFLAGVQETQYF. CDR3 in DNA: TGTGCCAGCAGCTTTCTAGCGGGGGTCCAAGAGACCCAGTACTTC.

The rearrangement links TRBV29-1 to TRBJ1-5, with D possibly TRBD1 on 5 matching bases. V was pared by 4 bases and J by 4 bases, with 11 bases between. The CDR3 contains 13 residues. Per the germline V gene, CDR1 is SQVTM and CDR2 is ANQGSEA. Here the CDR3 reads CSVGAGLNQPQHF. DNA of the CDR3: TGCAGCGTTGGGGCAGGGCTTAATCAGCCCCAGCATTTT.

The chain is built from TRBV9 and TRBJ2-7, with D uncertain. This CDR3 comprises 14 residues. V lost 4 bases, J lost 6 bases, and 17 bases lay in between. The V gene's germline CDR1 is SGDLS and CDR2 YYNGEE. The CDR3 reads CASSPRPQRFEQYF. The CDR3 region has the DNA TGTGCCAGCAGCCCCCGCCCCCAACGGTTCGAGCAGTACTTC.

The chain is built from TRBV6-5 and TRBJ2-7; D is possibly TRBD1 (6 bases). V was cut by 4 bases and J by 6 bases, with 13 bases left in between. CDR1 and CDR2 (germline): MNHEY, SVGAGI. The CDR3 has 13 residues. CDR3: CASSSQGGGEQYF. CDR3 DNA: TGTGCCAGCAGTTCACAGGGTGGTGGCGAGCAGTACTTC.

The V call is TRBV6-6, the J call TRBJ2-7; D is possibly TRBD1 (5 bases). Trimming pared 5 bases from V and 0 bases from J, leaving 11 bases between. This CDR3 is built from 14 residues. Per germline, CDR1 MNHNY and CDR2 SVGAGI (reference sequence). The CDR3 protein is CASSGAAVSYEQYF. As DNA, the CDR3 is TGTGCCAGCAGTGGGGCGGCGGTCTCCTACGAGCAGTACTTC.

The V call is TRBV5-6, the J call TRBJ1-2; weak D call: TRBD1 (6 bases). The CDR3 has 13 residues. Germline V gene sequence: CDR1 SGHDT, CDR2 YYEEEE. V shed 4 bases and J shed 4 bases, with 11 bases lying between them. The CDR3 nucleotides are TGTGCCAGCAGCCAGGACAGCCTCTATGGCTACACCTTC. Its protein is CASSQDSLYGYTF.

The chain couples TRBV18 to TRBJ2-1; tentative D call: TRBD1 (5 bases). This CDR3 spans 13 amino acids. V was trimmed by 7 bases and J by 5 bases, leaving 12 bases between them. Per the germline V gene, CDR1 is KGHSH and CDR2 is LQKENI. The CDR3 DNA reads TGTGCCAGCTTGACAGCCCCGGACAATGAGCAGTTCTTC. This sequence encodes CASLTAPDNEQFF.

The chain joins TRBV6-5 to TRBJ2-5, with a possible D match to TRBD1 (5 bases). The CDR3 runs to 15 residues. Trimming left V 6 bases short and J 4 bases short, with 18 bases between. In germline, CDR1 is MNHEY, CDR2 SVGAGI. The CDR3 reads CASSYTQGIGETQYF. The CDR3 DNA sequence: TGTGCCAGCAGCTACACTCAGGGTATCGGAGAGACCCAGTACTTC.

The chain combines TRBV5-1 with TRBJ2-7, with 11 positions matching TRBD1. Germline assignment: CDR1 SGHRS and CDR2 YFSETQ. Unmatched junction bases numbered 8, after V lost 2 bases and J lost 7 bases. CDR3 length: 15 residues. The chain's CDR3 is CASSFGQGALGEQYF. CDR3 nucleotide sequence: TGCGCCAGCAGCTTCGGACAGGGGGCTTTGGGGGAGCAGTACTTC.

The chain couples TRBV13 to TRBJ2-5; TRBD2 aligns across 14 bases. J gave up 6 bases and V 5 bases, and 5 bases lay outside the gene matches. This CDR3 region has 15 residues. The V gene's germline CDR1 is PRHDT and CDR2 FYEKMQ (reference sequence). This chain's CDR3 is CASSAGTSGGKTQYF. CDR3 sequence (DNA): TGTGCCAGCAGCGCGGGGACTAGCGGGGGAAAGACCCAGTACTTC.

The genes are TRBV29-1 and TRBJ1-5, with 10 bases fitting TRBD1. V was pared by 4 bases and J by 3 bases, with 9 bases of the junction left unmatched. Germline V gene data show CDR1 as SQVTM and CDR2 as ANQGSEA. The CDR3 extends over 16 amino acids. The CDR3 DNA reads TGCAGCGTTGTTGAGGTCGGGACAGGGGACAATCAGCCCCAGCATTTT. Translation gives CSVVEVGTGDNQPQHF.

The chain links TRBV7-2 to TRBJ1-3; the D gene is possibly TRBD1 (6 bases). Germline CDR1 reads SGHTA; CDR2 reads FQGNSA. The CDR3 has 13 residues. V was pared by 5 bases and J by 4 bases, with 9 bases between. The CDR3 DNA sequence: TGTGCCAGCAGCCCCGGACAGGGAAACACCATATATTTT. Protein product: CASSPGQGNTIYF.

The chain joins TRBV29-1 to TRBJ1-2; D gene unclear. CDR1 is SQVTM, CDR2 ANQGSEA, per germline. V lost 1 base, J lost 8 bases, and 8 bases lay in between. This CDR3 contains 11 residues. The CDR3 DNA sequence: TGCAGCGTTGAAGGCCAAGGAGGCTACACCTTC. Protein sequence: CSVEGQGGYTF.

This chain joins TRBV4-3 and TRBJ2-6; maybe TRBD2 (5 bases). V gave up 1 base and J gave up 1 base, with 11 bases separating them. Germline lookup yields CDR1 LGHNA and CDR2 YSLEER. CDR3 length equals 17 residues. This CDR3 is CASSQGLAGSGANVLTF. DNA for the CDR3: TGCGCCAGCAGCCAAGGGCTAGCCGGATCTGGGGCCAACGTCCTGACTTTC.

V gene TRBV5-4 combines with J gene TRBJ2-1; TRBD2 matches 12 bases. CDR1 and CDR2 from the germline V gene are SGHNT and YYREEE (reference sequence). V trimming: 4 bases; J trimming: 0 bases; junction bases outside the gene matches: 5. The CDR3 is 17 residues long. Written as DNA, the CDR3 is TGTGCCAGCAGCAAAGGACTAGCGGGGACCTCCTACAATGAGCAGTTCTTC. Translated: CASSKGLAGTSYNEQFF.

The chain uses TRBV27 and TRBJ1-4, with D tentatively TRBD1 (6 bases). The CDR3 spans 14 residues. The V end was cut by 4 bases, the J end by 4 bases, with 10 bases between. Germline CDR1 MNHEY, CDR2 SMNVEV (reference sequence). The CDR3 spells CASSSQGLNEKLFF. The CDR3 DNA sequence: TGTGCCAGCAGTTCACAGGGACTTAATGAAAAACTGTTTTTT.

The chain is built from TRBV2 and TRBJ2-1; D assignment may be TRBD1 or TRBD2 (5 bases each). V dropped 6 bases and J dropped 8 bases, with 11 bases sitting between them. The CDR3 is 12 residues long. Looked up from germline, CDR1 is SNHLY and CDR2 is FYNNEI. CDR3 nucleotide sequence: TGTGCCAGCAGCGTGATGGGGGATGAGCAGTTCTTC. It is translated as CASSVMGDEQFF. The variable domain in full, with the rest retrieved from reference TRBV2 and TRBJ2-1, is EPEVTQTPSHQVTQMGQEVILRCVPISNHLYFYWYRQILGQKVEFLVSFYNNEISEKSEIFDDQFSVERPDGSNFTLKIRSTKLEDSAMYFCASSVMGDEQFFGPGTRLTVL.

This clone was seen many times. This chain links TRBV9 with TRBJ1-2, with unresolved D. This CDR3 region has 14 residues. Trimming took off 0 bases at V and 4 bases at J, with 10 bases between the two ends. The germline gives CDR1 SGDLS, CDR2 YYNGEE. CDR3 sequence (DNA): TGTGCCAGCAGCGTAGGCATCAGCCTCTATGGCTACACCTTC. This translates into CASSVGISLYGYTF.

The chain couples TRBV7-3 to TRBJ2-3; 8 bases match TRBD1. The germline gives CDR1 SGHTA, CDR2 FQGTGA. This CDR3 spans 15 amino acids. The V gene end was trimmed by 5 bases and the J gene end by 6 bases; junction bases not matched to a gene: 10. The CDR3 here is CASSARQGPGDTQYF. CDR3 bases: TGTGCCAGCAGCGCACGACAGGGGCCGGGGGATACGCAGTATTTT.

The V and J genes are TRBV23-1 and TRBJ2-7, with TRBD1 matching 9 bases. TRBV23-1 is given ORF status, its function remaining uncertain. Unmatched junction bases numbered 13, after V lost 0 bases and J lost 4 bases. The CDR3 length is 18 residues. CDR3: CASSQSPKGGQGRYEQYF. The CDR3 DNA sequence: TGCGCCAGCAGTCAATCACCAAAAGGAGGACAGGGGAGGTACGAGCAGTACTTC.

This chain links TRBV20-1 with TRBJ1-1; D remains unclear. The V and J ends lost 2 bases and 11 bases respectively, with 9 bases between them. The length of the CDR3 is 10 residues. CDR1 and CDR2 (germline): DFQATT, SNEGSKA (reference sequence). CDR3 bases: TGCAGTGCTAGAAGCCCGGGGGCTTTCTTT. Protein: CSARSPGAFF.

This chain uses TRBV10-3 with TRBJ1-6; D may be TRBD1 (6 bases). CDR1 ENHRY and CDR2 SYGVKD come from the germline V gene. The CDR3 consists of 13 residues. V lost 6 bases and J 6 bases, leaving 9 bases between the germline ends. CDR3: CAIRDSLNSPLHF. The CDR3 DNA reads TGTGCCATCAGGGACAGTCTTAATTCACCCCTCCACTTT.

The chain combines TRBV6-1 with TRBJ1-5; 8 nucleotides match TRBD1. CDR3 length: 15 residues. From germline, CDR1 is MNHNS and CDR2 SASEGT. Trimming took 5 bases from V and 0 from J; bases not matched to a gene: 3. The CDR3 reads CASSRGQGSNQPQHF. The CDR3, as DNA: TGTGCCAGCAGTAGAGGACAGGGTAGCAATCAGCCCCAGCATTTT.

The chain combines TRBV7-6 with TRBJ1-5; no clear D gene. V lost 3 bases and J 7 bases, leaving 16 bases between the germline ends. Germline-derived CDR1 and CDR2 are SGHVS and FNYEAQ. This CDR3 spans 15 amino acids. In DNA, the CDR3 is TGTGCCAGCAGCTTCATGGAGGGTGTGAACCAGCCCCAGCATTTT. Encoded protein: CASSFMEGVNQPQHF.